Following are 18 T cell receptor beta chains from one sample sequenced in a study of neurological immune-mediated disorders. TCRdb itself ran the 5' RACE reads through MiXCR, one entry per CDR3 protein. Seen here are about 120,000 distinct CDR3 sequences, more than 2.5% observed once, and the top ten hold 1% to 1.5%. Sequencing input: PBMCs. The receptor set was obtained from a woman between 25 and 40 years old with multiple sclerosis.

This clonotype was detected many times. The chain employs TRBV20-1 and TRBJ1-1; D is possibly TRBD1 (6 bases). This CDR3 contains 19 residues. The V gene's germline CDR1 is DFQATT and CDR2 SNEGSKA (reference sequence). V was shortened by 0 bases and J by 3 bases, with 26 bases between the two germline ends. The CDR3 region has the DNA TGCAGTGCTAGAGATAGACAGGCTACGGGGGGTCTTAGGGACACTGAAGCTTTCTTT. This codes for CSARDRQATGGLRDTEAFF.

This clonotype was recorded at least ten times. The chain couples TRBV20-1 to TRBJ1-2, with TRBD1 as a possible D gene (6 bases). This CDR3 spans 14 amino acids. Germline V gene sequence: CDR1 DFQATT, CDR2 SNEGSKA (reference sequence). V lost 5 bases, J lost 0 bases, and 13 bases lay in between. This chain's CDR3 is CSAYRAGANYGYTF. The CDR3 DNA follows: TGCAGTGCTTACAGGGCGGGCGCTAACTATGGCTACACCTTC.

The gene calls are TRBV12-3 or TRBV12-4 and TRBJ1-5; weak D call: TRBD1 (5 bases). V lost 6 bases and J lost 3, with 12 bases in between. The CDR3 has 14 amino acids. CDR3 protein: CASSAPGYNQPQHF. CDR3 bases: TGTGCCAGCAGCGCGCCAGGGTACAATCAGCCCCAGCATTTT.

This clonotype was counted a few times. This sequence may be a read error, since a much larger clone differs from it by one base. This CDR3 fails to terminate in the conserved phenylalanine or tryptophan, so it likely reflects a read error. V usage is TRBV6-6 and J usage is TRBJ1-2; tentative D call: TRBD1 (6 bases). V was cut by 8 bases and J by 2 bases, with 15 bases left in between. The CDR3 covers 14 residues. Per the germline V gene, CDR1 is MNHNY and CDR2 is SVGAGI (reference sequence). The CDR3 DNA is TGTGCCAGCGGGGGCGGGGTTCCCAACTATGGCTACACCGTC. It translates to CASGGGVPNYGYTV.

This clonotype appeared a few times. J is TRBJ1-1 and V is TRBV19; D gene uncertain. This CDR3 contains 14 residues. Between the trimmed V and J ends, which lost 3 bases and 5 bases, there was a span of 13 bases. Germline V gene sequence: CDR1 LNHDA, CDR2 SQIVND (reference sequence). The CDR3 loop is CASSMGLEKTEAFF. The CDR3 DNA follows: TGTGCCAGTAGTATGGGTCTTGAGAAGACTGAAGCTTTCTTT.

The table lists this clonotype with many counts. The V gene is TRBV7-9, the J gene TRBJ2-7; a possible D gene is TRBD1 (7 bases). The CDR3 sequence is 16 residues long. Germline V gene lookup returns CDR1 SEHNR and CDR2 FQNEAQ (reference sequence). Trimming shortened V by 5 bases and J by 2 bases, and 19 bases separated the two germline ends. The CDR3 region has the DNA TGTGCCAGCAGCGCTCCACAGGGGAGGAATACCTACGAGCAGTACTTC. Protein: CASSAPQGRNTYEQYF.

This clonotype occurred many times. V gene TRBV5-6 combines with J gene TRBJ1-6; 11 bases align to TRBD1. V gave up 4 bases and J gave up 7 bases; unmatched junction bases: 7. CDR3 length equals 16 residues. The V gene's germline CDR1 is SGHDT and CDR2 YYEEEE. DNA of the CDR3: TGTGCCAGCAGCGGTCCGGACAGGGGGCTAAATTCACCCCTCCACTTT. Its protein product is CASSGPDRGLNSPLHF.

This clonotype was counted many times. V usage is TRBV20-1 and J usage is TRBJ2-7; D is unclear. Germline V CDR1 and CDR2: DFQATT, SNEGSKA (reference sequence). The germline V and J ends were trimmed by 6 bases and 3 bases, with 15 bases remaining between them. The CDR3 length is 13 residues. CDR3 sequence (DNA): TGCAGTGCGGTCCCGATGACCTACTACGAGCAGTACTTC. Residues: CSAVPMTYYEQYF.

This clonotype appeared a few times. This sequence joins TRBV3-1 and TRBJ2-7, with D uncertain. The germline V and J ends were trimmed by 3 bases and 3 bases, with 12 bases remaining between them. The germline V gene has CDR1 LGHDT and CDR2 YNNKEL (reference sequence). There are 14 residues in the CDR3. Here the CDR3 reads CASSHSDMYYEQYF. DNA for the CDR3: TGTGCCAGCAGCCATTCCGACATGTACTACGAGCAGTACTTC.

This clonotype was observed many times. This chain joins TRBV9 and TRBJ2-7; possible D gene TRBD2, 6 bases. Trimming removed 0 bases from V and 5 bases from J, with 15 bases in between. The CDR3 spans 15 residues. CDR1 and CDR2 from the germline V gene are SGDLS and YYNGEE. CDR3 nucleotides: TGTGCCAGCAGCGTAGGACTAGGGGCTTTGAACGAGCAGTACTTC. Protein: CASSVGLGALNEQYF.

Regarding this clonotype: The DNA is omitted, as the CDR3 cannot be located on it reliably, and the CDR3 follows TCRdb's listing. V gene TRBV7-5 combines with J gene TRBJ1-4; the D call of TRBD1 is as the table states it, not checked on the DNA. TRBV7-5 is annotated as a pseudogene. The CDR3 contains 21 residues when both ends are counted. CDR3 region: CISVSEAPRDSLPRTEEKLFF.

This clonotype was seen at least ten times. The chain recombines TRBV7-9 with TRBJ2-1, with TRBD2 identical over 7 bases. V lost 0 bases and J lost 9; bases outside the gene matches: 2. The CDR3 consists of 13 residues. CDR1 and CDR2 (germline): SEHNR, FQNEAQ (reference sequence). The CDR3 DNA reads as TGTGCCAGCAGCTTAGCGGGAGGGTTTGAGCAGTTCTTC. Protein product: CASSLAGGFEQFF.

The rearrangement uses TRBV28 and TRBJ2-7; the D gene could be TRBD1 or TRBD2 (5 bases each). The CDR3 totals 14 residues. Germline lookup yields CDR1 MDHEN and CDR2 SYDVKM. Trimming took off 7 bases at V and 3 bases at J, with 16 bases between the two ends. Written as DNA, the CDR3 is TGTGCCAGCACTATGAGGGGTACTTACTACGAGCAGTACTTC. It is translated as CASTMRGTYYEQYF.

This clonotype was recorded at least ten times. CDR3 coding DNA: TGCAGTGCTAGGCCCCTGGTGGTTAGCGGCTACGAGCAGTACTTC. Amino acid sequence: CSARPLVVSGYEQYF. The chain carries TRBV20-1 and TRBJ2-7, with D tentatively TRBD2 (6 bases). Trimming took 3 bases from V and 3 from J, leaving 18 bases between them. CDR3 length equals 15 residues. CDR1 is DFQATT and CDR2 is SNEGSKA in the germline V gene (reference sequence).

This clonotype was counted ten times or more. J is TRBJ2-2 and V is TRBV27, with TRBD2 matching 11 bases. CDR3 length: 17 amino acids. Germline V gene lookup returns CDR1 MNHEY and CDR2 SMNVEV (reference sequence). V trimming: 7 bases; J trimming: 0 bases; junction bases outside the gene matches: 7. The CDR3 here is CASKLGGLAANTGELFF. CDR3 DNA sequence: TGTGCCAGCAAGTTGGGGGGACTAGCGGCGAACACCGGGGAGCTGTTTTTT.

This clonotype has a count of ten or more. This chain uses TRBV2 with TRBJ1-1; D remains unclear. The germline V gene encodes CDR1 SNHLY and CDR2 FYNNEI. CDR3 length: 15 residues. Trimming left V 2 bases short and J 5 bases short, with 15 bases between. The CDR3 spells CASSERRADVTEAFF. CDR3 in DNA: TGTGCCAGCAGTGAAAGGAGAGCGGATGTAACTGAAGCTTTCTTT.

This clonotype came up many times. At one end, the junction sequence differs from germline, possibly due to a read error. This chain uses TRBV27 with TRBJ1-2, with D hard to call. In germline, CDR1 is MNHEY, CDR2 SMNVEV (reference sequence). This CDR3 spans 16 amino acids. CDR3 amino acids: CASSPSLGPVNHGYTF. CDR3 nucleotide sequence: TGTGCCAGCAGTCCGAGTCTTGGACCGGTTAACCATGGCTACACCTTC.

The J gene is TRBJ2-1, the V gene TRBV6-6; 8 nucleotides line up with TRBD2. Per the germline V gene, CDR1 is MNHNY and CDR2 is SVGAGI (reference sequence). With V trimmed by 11 bases and J by 5 bases, 11 bases remained unmatched. This CDR3 has 14 amino acids. The CDR3, as DNA: TGTGCCGGCGGGGGGAAAGCGGGACACAATGAGCAGTTCTTC. Protein sequence: CAGGGKAGHNEQFF.